The source of this TCR beta chain is a study of T-cell reconstitution after alpha-beta-depleted transplantation in children. General study results and limits: After transplant, at about two months, alpha-beta T cells were reportedly derived from several hundred expanded graft clones. T cells produced anew were the main source of T-cell counts and diversity one year after transplant. In some patients, recipient T cells and intrathymic progenitors surviving conditioning explained high day-60 diversity.

Preparing the TCRbeta library involved the use of unique molecular identifiers. TCRdb recomputed calls from the PCR reads with MiXCR, one row per CDR3 protein. The table has hundreds of thousands of distinct CDR3 sequences, roughly 14% seen once. V was pared by 5 bases and J by 5 bases, with 6 bases of the junction left unmatched. The CDR3 loop spans 15 amino acids. CDR1 and CDR2 (germline): SEHNR, FQNEAQ (reference sequence). This clonotype was seen at least ten times. Its specificity is not known. This TCR derives from a girl aged 2 to 10 with congenital amegakaryocytic thrombocytopenia, due to receive a stem cell transplant. Sequenced material: PBMCs, taken before TCRalphabeta/CD19-depleted stem cell transplant. The V gene is TRBV7-9, the J gene TRBJ2-2, with 9 positions matching TRBD1. Written as DNA, the CDR3 is TGTGCCAGCAGCCGGACAGGGGTGTGGACCGGGGAGCTGTTTTTT. Amino acids: CASSRTGVWTGELFF.